Sequencing of this TCR beta chain was carried out in a study of T cell responses to AZD1222 COVID-19 vaccine. Whole-study findings and limits: Females outnumbered males among donors, who were mostly white British; clonal diversity was possibly underestimated. Baseline serology detected seropositivity in only 6 or 7 AZD1222 recipients. Regions left unmutated in variants are reportedly the target of nearly half of spike-specific TCRs. Researchers took repertoire samples only after the peak T cell response had come.

Deletions cut 1 base from V and 2 bases from J, with 8 bases between. The V gene's germline CDR1 is SGHVS and CDR2 FQNEAQ. CDR3 length: 14 amino acids. TCRdb's table, derived via immunoSEQ multiplex PCR, lists solely in-frame clones and lacks some. This sample has 100,000 to 150,000 clones; about 89% occur once, and the top ten carry more than 4%. For this clone: What it binds is not known.

The sequence derives from an adult in good health. This specimen was peripheral blood, taken on day 0 of AZD1222 vaccination. The chain carries TRBV7-8 and TRBJ1-1; no reliable D call. The CDR3 coding sequence is TGTGCCAGCAGCTTAGGGGAGGGAAACACTGAAGCTTTCTTT. It specifies CASSLGEGNTEAFF.